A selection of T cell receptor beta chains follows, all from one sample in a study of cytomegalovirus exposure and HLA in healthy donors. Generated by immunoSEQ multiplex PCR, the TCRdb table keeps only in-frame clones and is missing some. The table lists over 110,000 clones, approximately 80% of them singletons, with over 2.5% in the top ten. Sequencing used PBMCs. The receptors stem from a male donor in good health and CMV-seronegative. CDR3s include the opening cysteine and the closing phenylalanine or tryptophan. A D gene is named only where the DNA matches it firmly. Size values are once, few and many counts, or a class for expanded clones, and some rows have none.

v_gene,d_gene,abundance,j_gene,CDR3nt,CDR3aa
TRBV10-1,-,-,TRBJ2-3,TGCGCCAGCAGTGAAAATAGCGGAGTCACAGATACGCAGTATTTT,CASSENSGVTDTQYF
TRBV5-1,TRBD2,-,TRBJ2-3,TGCGCCAGCAGCCCTGGGACTAGCATAGTAGATACGCAGTATTTT,CASSPGTSIVDTQYF
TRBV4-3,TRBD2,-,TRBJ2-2,TGCGCCAGCAGCTCAGGGACACTTCTAGCGGGAGCCGGGGAGCTGTTTTTT,CASSSGTLLAGAGELFF
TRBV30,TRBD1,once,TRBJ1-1,TGTGCCTGCCGACAGGGAATGAACACTGAAGCTTTCTTT,CACRQGMNTEAFF
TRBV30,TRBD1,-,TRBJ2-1,TGTGCCTGGAGTTCGACAGGGGCTTTGGCTGATGGGCAGTTCTTC,CAWSSTGALADGQFF
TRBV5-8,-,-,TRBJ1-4,TGTGCCAGCAGCGCCGGCCGCGGGGAGCCTCAATCTAATGAAAAACTGTTTTTT,CASSAGRGEPQSNEKLFF
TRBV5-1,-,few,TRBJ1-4,TGCGCCAGCAGCTTGGGGTACAGTACCAATGAAAAACTGTTTTTT,CASSLGYSTNEKLFF
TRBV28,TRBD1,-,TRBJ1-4,TGTGCCAGCAGTCCAGGGGACAGATTTAATGAAAAACTGTTTTTT,CASSPGDRFNEKLFF
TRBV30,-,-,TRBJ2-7,TGTGCCTGGAGTGTACGCGATAGTTCTAGGGGTAACGAGCAGTACTTC,CAWSVRDSSRGNEQYF
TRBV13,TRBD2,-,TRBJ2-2,TGTGCCAGCAGCTTTGGGCAAATCAGAAGCGGGAGGGCCCGTACCGGGGAGCTGTTTTTT,CASSFGQIRSGRARTGELFF
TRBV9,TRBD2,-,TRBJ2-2,TGTGCCAGCAGCCCAGCCCTAGCGGGAGGCCTCCTGTTTCCCGGGGAGCTGTTTTTT,CASSPALAGGLLFPGELFF
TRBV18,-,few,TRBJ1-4,TGTGCCAGCTCATCGAGCGAAAAACTGTTTTTT,CASSSSEKLFF
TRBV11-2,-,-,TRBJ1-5,TGTGCCAGCAGCTTAGGTGGGCTCCAGCCCCAGCATTTT,CASSLGGLQPQHF
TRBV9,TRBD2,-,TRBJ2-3,TGTGCCAGCAGCGTATCCGGGAGGAGCACAGATACGCAGTATTTT,CASSVSGRSTDTQYF
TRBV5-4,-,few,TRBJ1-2,TGTGCCAGCAGCCTCAGGGACATGGTTGGCTACACCTTC,CASSLRDMVGYTF
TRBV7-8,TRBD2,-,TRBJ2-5,TGTGCCAGCAGCTTGGGGGGAGGGACGAAAGAGACCCAGTACTTC,CASSLGGGTKETQYF
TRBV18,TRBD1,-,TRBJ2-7,TGTGCCAGCTCCCGGTGGCAGGGGGCAGAGCAGTACTTC,CASSRWQGAEQYF
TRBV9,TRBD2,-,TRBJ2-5,TGTGCCAGCAGCGTCGGCGGGAGTTTCAGCGAGACCCAGTACTTC,CASSVGGSFSETQYF
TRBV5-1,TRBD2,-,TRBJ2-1,TGCGCCAGCAGCTGGGGGGGGAGGGGCTCCTGGGCCGGTGAGCAGTTCTTC,CASSWGGRGSWAGEQFF
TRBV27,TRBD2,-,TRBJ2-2,TGTGCCAGCAGATTAGCGGGAGTGTCATGGACCGGGGAGCTGTTTTTT,CASRLAGVSWTGELFF
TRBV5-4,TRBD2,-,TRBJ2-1,TGTGCCAGCAGCCGGACTAGCGGGAGCTCTAAAGACGAGCAGTTCTTC,CASSRTSGSSKDEQFF
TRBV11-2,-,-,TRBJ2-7,TGTGCCAGCTGCCTCGGGGGAAGCTCCTACGAGCAGTACTTC,CASCLGGSSYEQYF
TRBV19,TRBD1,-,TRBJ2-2,TGTGCCACTCCTAGGGCAGGGGGCGAGACCGCGAACACCGGGGAGCTGTTTTTT,CATPRAGGETANTGELFF
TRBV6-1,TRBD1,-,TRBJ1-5,TGTGCCAGCAGTCTTAGACAGGGGCGCAATCAGCCCCAGCATTTT,CASSLRQGRNQPQHF
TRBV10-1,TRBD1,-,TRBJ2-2,TGCGCCAGCAATGACAGGGGGACCGGGGAGCTGTTTTTT,CASNDRGTGELFF
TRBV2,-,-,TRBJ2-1,TGTGCCAGCAGTGAAGCGGAGCACTCCTACAATGAGCAGTTCTTC,CASSEAEHSYNEQFF
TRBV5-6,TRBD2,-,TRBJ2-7,TGTGCCAGCAGCTCAGGGACTAGGGCCTACGAGCAGTACTTC,CASSSGTRAYEQYF
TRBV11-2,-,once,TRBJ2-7,TGTGCCAGCAGCACCGACAGCTCCTACGAGCAGTACTTC,CASSTDSSYEQYF
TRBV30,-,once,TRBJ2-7,TGTGCCTGGCGGGGTAGCTCCTACGAGCAGTACTTC,CAWRGSSYEQYF
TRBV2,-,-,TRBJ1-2,TGTGCCAGCAGTGAAGCGCCAGGCGTCTCTAACACCTTC,CASSEAPGVSNTF
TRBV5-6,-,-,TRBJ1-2,TGTGCCAGCAGCTTATCAGGGACTTATGGCTACACCTTC,CASSLSGTYGYTF
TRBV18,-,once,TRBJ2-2,TGTGCCAGCTCATCATATACGGACACCGGGGAGCTGTTTTTT,CASSSYTDTGELFF
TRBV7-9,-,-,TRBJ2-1,TGTGCCAGCATCGCTCCGGGACTCTCCTACAATGAGCAGTTCTTC,CASIAPGLSYNEQFF